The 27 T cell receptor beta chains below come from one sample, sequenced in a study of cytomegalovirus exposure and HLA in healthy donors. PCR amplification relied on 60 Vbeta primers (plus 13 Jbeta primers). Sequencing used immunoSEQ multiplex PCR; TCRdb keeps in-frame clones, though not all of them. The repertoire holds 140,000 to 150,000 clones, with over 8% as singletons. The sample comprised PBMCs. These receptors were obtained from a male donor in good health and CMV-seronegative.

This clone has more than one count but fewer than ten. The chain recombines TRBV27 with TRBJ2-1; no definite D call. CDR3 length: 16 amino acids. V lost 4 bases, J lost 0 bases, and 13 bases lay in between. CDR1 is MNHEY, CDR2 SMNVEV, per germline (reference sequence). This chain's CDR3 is CASSYNGWSSYNEQFF. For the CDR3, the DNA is TGTGCCAGCAGTTATAACGGATGGAGCTCCTACAATGAGCAGTTCTTC.

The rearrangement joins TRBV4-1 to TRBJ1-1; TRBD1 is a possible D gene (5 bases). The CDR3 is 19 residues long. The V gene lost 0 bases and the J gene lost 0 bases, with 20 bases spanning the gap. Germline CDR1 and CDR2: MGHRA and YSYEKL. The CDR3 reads CASSQDFDRGVGLNTEAFF. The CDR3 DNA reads TGCGCCAGCAGCCAAGATTTTGACAGAGGAGTTGGTTTGAACACTGAAGCTTTCTTT.

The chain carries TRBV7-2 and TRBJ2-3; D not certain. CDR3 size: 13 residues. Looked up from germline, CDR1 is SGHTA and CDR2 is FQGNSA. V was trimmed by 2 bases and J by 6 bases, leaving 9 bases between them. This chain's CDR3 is CASSLWRGDTQYF. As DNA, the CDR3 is TGTGCCAGCAGCTTATGGCGCGGCGATACGCAGTATTTT.

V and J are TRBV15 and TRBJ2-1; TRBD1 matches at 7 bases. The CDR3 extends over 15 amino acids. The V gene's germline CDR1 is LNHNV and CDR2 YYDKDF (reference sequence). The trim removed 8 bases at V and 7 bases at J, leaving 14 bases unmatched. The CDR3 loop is CATGPSGQFENEQFF. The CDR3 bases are TGTGCCACCGGCCCATCGGGACAGTTCGAAAATGAGCAGTTCTTC.

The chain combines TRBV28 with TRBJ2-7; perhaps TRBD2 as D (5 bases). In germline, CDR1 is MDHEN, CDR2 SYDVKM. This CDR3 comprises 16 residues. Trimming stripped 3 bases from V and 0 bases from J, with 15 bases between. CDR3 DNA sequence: TGTGCCAGCAGTTTTCAAGGACTGGCTAGCTCCTACGAGCAGTACTTC. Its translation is CASSFQGLASSYEQYF. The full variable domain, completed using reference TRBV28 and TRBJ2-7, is DVKVTQSSRYLVKRTGEKVFLECVQDMDHENMFWYRQDPGLGLRLIYFSYDVKMKEKGDIPEGYSVSREKKERFSLILESASTNQTSMYLCASSFQGLASSYEQYFGPGTRLTVT.

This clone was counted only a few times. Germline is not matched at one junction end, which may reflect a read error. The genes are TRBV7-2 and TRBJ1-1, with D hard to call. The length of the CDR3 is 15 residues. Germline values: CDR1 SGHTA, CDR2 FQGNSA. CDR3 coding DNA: TGTGCCAGCAGCCTAGCCTCGGGGAGCCTCACTGAAGCTTTCTTT. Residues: CASSLASGSLTEAFF.

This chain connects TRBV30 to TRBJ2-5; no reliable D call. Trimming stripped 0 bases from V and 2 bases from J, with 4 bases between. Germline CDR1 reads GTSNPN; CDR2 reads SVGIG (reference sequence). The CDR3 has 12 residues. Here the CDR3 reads CAWSVRQETQYF. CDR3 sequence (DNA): TGTGCCTGGAGTGTGAGGCAAGAGACCCAGTACTTC.

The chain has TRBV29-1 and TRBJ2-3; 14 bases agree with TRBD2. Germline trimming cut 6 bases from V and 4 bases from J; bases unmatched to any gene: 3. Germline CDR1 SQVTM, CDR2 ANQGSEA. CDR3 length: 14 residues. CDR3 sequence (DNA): TGCAGCGTGGGACTAGCGGGAGTGGCAGATACGCAGTATTTT. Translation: CSVGLAGVADTQYF.

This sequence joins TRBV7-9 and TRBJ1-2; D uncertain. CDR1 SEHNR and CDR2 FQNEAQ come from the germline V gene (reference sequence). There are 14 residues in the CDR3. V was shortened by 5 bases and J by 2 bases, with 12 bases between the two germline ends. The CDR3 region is CASSLSGTNYGYTF. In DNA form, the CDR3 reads TGTGCCAGCAGCCTTTCTGGCACCAACTATGGCTACACCTTC.

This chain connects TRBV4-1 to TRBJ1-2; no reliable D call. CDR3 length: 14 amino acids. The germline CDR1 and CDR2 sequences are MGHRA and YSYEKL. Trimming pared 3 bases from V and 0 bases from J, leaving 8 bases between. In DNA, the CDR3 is TGCGCCAGCAGCCAGACAATCGCTAACTATGGCTACACCTTC. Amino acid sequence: CASSQTIANYGYTF.

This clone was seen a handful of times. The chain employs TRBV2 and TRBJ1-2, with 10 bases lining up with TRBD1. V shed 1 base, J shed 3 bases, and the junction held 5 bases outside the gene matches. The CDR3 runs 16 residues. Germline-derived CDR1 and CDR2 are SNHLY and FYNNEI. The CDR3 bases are TGTGCCAGCAGTGAAGATGGACAGGGGGGAGACTATGGCTACACCTTC. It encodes CASSEDGQGGDYGYTF.

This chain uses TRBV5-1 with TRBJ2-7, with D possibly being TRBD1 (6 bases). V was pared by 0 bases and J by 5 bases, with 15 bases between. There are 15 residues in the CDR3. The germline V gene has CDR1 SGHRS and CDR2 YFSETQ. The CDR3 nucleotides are TGCGCCAGCAGCTTGGTGGGGACACTTCTGGACGAGCAGTACTTC. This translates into CASSLVGTLLDEQYF.

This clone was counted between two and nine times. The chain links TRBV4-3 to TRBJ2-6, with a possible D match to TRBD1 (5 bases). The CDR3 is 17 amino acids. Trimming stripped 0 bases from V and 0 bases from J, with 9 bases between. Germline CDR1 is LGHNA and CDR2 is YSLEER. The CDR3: CASSQEGVSSGANVLTF. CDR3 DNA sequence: TGCGCCAGCAGCCAAGAAGGGGTCAGCTCTGGGGCCAACGTCCTGACTTTC.

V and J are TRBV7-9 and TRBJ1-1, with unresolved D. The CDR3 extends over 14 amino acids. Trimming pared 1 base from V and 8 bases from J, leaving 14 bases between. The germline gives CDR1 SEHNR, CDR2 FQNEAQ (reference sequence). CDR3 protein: CASSLVSLGGEAFF. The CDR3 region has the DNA TGTGCCAGCAGCTTAGTCTCTCTAGGCGGCGAAGCTTTCTTT.

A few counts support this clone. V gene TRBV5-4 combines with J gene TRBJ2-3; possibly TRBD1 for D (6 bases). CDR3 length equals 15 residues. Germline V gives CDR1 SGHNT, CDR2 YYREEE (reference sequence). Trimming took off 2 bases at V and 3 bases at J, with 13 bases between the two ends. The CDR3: CASSLTGSTTDTQYF. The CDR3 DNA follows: TGTGCCAGCAGCTTAACAGGGTCCACAACAGATACGCAGTATTTT.

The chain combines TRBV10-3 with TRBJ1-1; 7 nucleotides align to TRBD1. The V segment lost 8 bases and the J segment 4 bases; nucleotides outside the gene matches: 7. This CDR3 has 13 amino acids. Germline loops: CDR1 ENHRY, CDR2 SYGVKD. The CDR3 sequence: CAIGAGGITEAFF. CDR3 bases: TGTGCCATCGGGGCAGGGGGAATCACTGAAGCTTTCTTT.

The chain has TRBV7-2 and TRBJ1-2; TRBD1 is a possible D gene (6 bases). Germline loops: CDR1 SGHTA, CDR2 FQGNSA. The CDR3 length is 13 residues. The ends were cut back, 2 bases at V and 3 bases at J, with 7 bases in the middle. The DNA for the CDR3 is TGTGCCAGCAGCTTACCAGGGGACTATGGCTACACCTTC. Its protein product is CASSLPGDYGYTF.

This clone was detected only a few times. The CDR3 loop reads CSVEDSKYGYTF. DNA of the CDR3: TGCAGCGTTGAGGACAGCAAATATGGCTACACCTTC. The chain uses TRBV29-1 and TRBJ1-2; possible D gene TRBD1, 6 bases. Germline assignment: CDR1 SQVTM and CDR2 ANQGSEA. V dropped 3 bases and J dropped 5 bases, with 10 bases sitting between them. The CDR3 spans 12 residues.

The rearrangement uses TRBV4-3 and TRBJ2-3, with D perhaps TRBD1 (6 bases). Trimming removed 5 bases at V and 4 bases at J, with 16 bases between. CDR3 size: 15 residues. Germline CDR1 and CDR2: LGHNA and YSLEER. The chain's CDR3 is CASSVDRVGSDTQYF. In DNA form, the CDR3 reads TGCGCCAGCAGCGTGGACAGAGTGGGGTCAGATACGCAGTATTTT.

The CDR3 spells CASSFGHNYGYTF. CDR3 bases: TGTGCCAGCAGCTTCGGACACAACTATGGCTACACCTTC. The V and J genes are TRBV5-4 and TRBJ1-2; TRBD1 is a possible D gene (5 bases). Germline V gene lookup returns CDR1 SGHNT and CDR2 YYREEE (reference sequence). Trimming removed 2 bases from V and 2 bases from J, with 7 bases in between. The CDR3 runs to 13 residues.

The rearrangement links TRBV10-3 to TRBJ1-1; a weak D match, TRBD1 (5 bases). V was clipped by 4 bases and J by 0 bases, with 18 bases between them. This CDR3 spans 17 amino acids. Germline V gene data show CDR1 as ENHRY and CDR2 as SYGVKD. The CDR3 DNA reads TGTGCCATCAGTGGCCCCGGTGGGGGGGGTATGAACACTGAAGCTTTCTTT. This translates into CAISGPGGGGMNTEAFF.

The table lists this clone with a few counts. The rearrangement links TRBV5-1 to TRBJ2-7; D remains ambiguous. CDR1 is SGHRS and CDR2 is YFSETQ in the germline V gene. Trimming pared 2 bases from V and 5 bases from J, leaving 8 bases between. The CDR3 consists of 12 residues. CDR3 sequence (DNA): TGCGCCAGCAGCTTTGGCCCCGACGAGCAGTACTTC. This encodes CASSFGPDEQYF.

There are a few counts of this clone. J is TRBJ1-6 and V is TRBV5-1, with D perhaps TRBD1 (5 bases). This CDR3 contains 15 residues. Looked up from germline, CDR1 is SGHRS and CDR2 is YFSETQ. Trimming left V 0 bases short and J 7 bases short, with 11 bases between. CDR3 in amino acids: CASSLEPRANSPLHF. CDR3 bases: TGCGCCAGCAGCTTGGAGCCCAGGGCCAATTCACCCCTCCACTTT. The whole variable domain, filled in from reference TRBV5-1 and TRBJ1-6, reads KAGVTQTPRYLIKTRGQQVTLSCSPISGHRSVSWYQQTPGQGLQFLFEYFSETQRNKGNFPGRFSGRQFSNSRSEMNVSTLELGDSALYLCASSLEPRANSPLHFGNGTRLTVT.

In DNA, the CDR3 is TGTGCCAGCACCGACCCTCAGGCTAAAGCTTTCTTT. Protein product: CASTDPQAKAFF. This rearrangement joins TRBV6-5 to TRBJ1-1; D not certain. V was shortened by 7 bases and J by 9 bases, with 15 bases between the two germline ends. Germline-derived CDR1 and CDR2 are MNHEY and SVGAGI. The CDR3 totals 12 residues.

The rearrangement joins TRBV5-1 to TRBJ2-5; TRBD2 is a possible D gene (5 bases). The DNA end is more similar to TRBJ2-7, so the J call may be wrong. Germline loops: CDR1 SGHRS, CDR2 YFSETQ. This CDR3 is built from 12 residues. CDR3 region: CASSTGSYEQYF. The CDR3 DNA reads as TGCGCCAGCAGCACGGGGTCCTACGAGCAGTACTTC.

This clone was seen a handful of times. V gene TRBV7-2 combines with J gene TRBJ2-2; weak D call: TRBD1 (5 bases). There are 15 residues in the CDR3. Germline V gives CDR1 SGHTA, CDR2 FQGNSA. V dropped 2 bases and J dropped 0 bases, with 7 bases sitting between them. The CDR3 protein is CASSLTRANTGELFF. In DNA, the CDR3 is TGTGCCAGCAGCTTAACCAGGGCGAACACCGGGGAGCTGTTTTTT.

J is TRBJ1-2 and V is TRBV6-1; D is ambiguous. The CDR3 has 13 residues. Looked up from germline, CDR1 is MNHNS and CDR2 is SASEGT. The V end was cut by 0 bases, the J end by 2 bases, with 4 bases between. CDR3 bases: TGTGCCAGCAGTGAAGCCAAAAACTATGGCTACACCTTC. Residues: CASSEAKNYGYTF.